This note documents a single T cell receptor (beta chain) sequence. Its matching antigen is unknown. The CDR3 sequence is 17 residues long. Trimming pared 4 bases from V and 5 bases from J, leaving 18 bases between. This sample stems from a study of read filtering for tumor transcriptome and immune sequencing. Across the study: Revised staging placed 8 or 9 patients in R-ISS I, some 17 in II, more than five in III. DNase treatment preceded whole-transcriptome library preparation. Per sample, TCR-region reads ranged about 4 to 11 million by IR-seq, roughly 80 to 1273 by RNA-seq. Broader study findings: IR-seq and RNA-seq agreed better without single-read clonotypes.

This library used 300 to 500 ng RNA and molecular barcoded adaptors spanning alpha/delta and beta/gamma chains. TCRdb independently ran MiXCR on the reads; one entry per CDR3 protein. Of about 130,000 distinct CDR3 sequences in the sample, 13% were seen once. The chain combines TRBV12-3 or TRBV12-4 with TRBJ1-6; TRBD1 might be the D (5 bases). The receptor was derived from a donor at least 40 years old with multiple myeloma. Sequences were obtained from a population of CD138-negative cells sorted from bone marrow. CDR3 in amino acids: CASSSHSGTMDNSPLHF. The CDR3 region has the DNA TGTGCCAGCAGTTCACACTCGGGGACGATGGATAATTCACCCCTCCACTTT.